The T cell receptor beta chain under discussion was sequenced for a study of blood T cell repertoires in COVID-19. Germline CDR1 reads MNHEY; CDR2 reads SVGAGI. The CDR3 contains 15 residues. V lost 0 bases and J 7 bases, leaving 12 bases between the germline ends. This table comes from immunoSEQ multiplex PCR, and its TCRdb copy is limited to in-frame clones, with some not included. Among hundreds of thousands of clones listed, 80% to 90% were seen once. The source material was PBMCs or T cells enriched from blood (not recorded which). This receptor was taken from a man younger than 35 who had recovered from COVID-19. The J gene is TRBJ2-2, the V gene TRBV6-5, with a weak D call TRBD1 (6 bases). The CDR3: CASSYSTGRVGELFF. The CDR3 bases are TGTGCCAGCAGTTACTCGACAGGTCGGGTCGGGGAGCTGTTTTTT.